The T cell receptor (beta chain) described here comes from a study of a mutant IDH1 vaccine in newly diagnosed glioma. Study-level information: The therapy given earlier, which was standard therapy, consisted of radiotherapy, temozolomide, or both, and most of the patients received both.

Measured with immunoSEQ multiplex PCR; TCRdb has only the in-frame clones, and not every one. The sample yields roughly 70,000 clones, around 80% seen once. Time point specified: baseline, week 1 (first vaccination visit). Sample treatment: pre-vaccination baseline after standard-of-care therapy. CDR1 is WNHNN and CDR2 is SYGVQD in the germline V gene (reference sequence). V lost 6 bases, J lost 5 bases, and 4 bases stayed unmatched. The CDR3 has 13 amino acids. Sequencing used peripheral blood mononuclear cells (PBMCs), obtained from a glioma patient treated with radiotherapy, temozolomide or both. The chain recombines TRBV10-1 with TRBJ1-2; 9 nucleotides match TRBD1. The receptor's source is a woman under 30 with glioma. Some clones in this sample may be carry-over from other donors' samples. The CDR3 coding sequence is TGCGCCAGCAGCCCGGGACAGGGATATGGCTACACCTTC. Translating gives CASSPGQGYGYTF.